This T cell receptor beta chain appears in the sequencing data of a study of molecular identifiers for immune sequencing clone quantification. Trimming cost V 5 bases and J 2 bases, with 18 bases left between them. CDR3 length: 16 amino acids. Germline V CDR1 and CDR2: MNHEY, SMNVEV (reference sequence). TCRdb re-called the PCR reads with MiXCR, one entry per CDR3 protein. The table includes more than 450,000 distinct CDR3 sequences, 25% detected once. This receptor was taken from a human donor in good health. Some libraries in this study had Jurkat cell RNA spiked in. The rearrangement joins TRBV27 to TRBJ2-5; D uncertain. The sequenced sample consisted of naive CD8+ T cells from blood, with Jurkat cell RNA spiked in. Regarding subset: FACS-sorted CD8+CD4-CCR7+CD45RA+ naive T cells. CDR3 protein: CASSLYPETVQETQYF. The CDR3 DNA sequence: TGTGCCAGCAGTCTATATCCCGAAACGGTTCAAGAGACCCAGTACTTC.